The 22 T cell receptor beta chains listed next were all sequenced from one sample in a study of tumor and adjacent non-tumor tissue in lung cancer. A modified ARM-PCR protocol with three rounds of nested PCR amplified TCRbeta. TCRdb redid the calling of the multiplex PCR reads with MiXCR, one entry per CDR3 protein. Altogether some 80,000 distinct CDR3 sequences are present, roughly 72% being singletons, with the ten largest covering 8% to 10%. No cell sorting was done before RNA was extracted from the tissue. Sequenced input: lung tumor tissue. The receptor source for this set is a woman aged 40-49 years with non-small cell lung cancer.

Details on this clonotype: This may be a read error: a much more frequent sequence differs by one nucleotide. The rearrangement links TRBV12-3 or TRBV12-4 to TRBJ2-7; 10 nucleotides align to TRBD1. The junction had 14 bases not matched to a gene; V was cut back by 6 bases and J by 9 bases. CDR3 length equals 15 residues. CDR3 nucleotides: TGTGCCAGCAGAACCGGGACAGGGGTAACACACGGGCAGTACTTC. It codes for CASRTGTGVTHGQYF.

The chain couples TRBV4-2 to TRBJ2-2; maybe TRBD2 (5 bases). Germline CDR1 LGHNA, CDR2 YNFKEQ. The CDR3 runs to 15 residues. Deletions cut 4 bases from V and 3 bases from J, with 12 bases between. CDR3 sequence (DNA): TGTGCCAGCAGCCCAGGAGGACTTGACACCGGGGAGCTGTTTTTT. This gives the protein CASSPGGLDTGELFF.

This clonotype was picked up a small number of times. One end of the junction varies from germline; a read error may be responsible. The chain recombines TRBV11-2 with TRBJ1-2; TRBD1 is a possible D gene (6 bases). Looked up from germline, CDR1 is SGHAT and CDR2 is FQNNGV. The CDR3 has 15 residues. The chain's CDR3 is CASSLSPGHTYGYAF. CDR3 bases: TGTGCCAGCAGCTTATCTCCGGGACACACCTATGGCTACGCATTC. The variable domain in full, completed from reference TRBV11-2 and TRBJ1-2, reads EAGVAQSPRYKIIEKRQSVAFWCNPISGHATLYWYQQILGQGPKLLIQFQNNGVVDDSQLPKDRFSAERLKGVDSTLKIQPAKLEDSAVYLCASSLSPGHTYGYAFGSGTRLTVV.

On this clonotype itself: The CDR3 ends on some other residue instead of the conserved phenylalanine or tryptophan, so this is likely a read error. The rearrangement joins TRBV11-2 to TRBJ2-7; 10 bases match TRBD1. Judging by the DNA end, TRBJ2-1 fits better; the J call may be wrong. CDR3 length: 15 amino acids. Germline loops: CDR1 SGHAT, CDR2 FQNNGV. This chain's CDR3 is CASSSGTGVQHEQFP. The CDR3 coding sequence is TGTGCCAGCAGTTCCGGGACAGGGGTTCAGCACGAGCAGTTCCCC.

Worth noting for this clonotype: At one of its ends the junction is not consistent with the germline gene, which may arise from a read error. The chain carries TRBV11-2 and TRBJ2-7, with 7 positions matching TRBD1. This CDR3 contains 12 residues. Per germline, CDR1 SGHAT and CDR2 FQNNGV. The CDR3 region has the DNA TGTGCCAGTAGCTTAGAGGGGGCCAGGCAGAACTTC. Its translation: CASSLEGARQNF.

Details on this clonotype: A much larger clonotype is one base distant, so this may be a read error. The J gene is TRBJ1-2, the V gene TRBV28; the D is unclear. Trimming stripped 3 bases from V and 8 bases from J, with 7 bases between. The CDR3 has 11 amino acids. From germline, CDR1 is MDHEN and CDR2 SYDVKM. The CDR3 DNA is TGTGCCAGCAGTTTTGCCGGGGGCTACACCTTC. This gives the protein CASSFAGGYTF.

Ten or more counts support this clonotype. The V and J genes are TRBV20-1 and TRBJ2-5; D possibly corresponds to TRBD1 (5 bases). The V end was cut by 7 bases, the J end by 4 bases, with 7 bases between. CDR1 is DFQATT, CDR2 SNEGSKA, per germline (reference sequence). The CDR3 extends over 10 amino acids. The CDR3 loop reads CSGQGETQYF. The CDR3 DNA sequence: TGCAGTGGTCAGGGAGAGACCCAGTACTTC.

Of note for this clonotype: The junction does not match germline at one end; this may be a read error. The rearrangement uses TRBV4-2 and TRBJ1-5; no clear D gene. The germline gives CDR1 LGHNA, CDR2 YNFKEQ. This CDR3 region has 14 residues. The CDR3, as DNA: TGTGCCAGCAGCCAAGGTACATGGACTCAGTCCCAGCATTTT. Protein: CASSQGTWTQSQHF.

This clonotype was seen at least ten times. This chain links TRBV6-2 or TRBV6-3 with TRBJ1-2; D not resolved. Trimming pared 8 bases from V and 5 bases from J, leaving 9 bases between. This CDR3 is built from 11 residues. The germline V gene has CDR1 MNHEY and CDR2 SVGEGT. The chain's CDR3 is CASSGAYGYTF. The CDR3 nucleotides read TGTGCCAGCTCAGGTGCTTATGGCTACACCTTC.

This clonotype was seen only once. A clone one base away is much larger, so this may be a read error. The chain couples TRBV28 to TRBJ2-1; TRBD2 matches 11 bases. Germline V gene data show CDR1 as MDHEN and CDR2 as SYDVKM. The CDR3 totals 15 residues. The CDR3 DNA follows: TGTCCCAGCAGCCCCGGGACTAGCGGATACAATGAGCAGTTCTTC. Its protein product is CPSSPGTSGYNEQFF.

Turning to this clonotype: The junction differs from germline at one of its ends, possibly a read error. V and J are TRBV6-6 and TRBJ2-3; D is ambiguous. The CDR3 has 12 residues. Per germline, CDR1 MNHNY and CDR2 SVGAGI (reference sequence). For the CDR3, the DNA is TGTGCTAGCAGCTCCAATAAAGATACGCAGTATTTT. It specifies CASSSNKDTQYF.

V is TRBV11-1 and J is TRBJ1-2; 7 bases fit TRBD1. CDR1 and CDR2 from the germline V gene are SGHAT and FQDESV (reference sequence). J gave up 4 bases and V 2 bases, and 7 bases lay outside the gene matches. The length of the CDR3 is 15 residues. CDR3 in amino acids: CASSLKAGQLYGYTF. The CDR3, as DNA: TGTGCCAGCAGCTTAAAGGCGGGACAGCTCTATGGCTACACCTTC.

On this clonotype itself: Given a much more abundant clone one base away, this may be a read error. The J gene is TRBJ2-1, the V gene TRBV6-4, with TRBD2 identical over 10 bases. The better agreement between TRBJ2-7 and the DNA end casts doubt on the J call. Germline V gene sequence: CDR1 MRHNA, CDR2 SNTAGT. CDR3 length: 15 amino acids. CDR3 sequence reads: CASSDSGGEVDEQYF. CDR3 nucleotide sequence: TGTGCCAGCAGTGACAGCGGGGGGGAGGTCGATGAGCAGTACTTC.

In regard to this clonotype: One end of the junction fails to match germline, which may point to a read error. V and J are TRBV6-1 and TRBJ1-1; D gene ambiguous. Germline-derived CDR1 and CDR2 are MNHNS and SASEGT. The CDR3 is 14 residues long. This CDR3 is CASSEGSSQDETFF. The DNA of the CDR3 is TGTGCCAGCAGTGAAGGATCCTCACAAGATGAAACTTTCTTT.

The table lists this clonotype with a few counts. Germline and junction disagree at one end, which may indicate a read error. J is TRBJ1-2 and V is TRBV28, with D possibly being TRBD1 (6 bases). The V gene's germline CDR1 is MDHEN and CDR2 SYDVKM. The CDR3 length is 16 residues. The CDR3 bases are TGTGCCAGCAGTTTTCAAGACAGGAGGTTTCTCTATGGCTACATCTTC. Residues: CASSFQDRRFLYGYIF.

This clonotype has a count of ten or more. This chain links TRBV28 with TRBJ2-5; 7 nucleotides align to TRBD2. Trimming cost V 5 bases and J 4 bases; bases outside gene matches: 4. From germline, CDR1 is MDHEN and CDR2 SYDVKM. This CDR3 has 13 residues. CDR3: CASSPWGGETQYF. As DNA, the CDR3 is TGTGCCAGCAGTCCCTGGGGGGGAGAGACCCAGTACTTC.

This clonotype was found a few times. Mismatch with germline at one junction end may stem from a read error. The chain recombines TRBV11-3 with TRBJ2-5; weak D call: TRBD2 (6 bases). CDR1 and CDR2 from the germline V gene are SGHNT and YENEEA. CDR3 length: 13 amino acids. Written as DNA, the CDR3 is TGTGTCAGCCGTCGGGGGACCCAAGAGACTCAGTACTTC. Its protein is CVSRRGTQETQYF. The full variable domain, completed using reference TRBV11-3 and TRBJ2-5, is EAGVVQSPRYKIIEKKQPVAFWCNPISGHNTLYWYLQNLGQGPELLIRYENEEAVDDSQLPKDRFSAERLKGVDSTLKIQPAELGDSAVYLCVSRRGTQETQYFGPGTRLLVL.

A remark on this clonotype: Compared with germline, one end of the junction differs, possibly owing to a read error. Here the CDR3 reads CSVEVPTADTQYF. CDR3 bases: TGCAGCGTTGAAGTCCCCACCGCAGATACACAGTATTTT. The chain uses TRBV29-1 and TRBJ2-3; D is unclear. Looked up from germline, CDR1 is SQVTM and CDR2 is ANQGSEA. CDR3 length equals 13 residues.

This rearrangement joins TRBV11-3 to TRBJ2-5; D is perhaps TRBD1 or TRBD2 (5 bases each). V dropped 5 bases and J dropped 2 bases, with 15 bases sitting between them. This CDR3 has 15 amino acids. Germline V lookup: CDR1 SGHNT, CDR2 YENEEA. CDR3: CASSPWGTRQETQYF. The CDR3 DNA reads TGTGCCAGCAGCCCATGGGGGACGAGACAAGAGACCCAGTACTTC.

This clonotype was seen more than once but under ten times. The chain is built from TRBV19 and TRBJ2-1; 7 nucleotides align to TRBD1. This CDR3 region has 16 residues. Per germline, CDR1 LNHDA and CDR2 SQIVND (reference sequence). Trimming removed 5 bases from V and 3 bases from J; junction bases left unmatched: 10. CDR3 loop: CASSPPDRKDYNEQFF. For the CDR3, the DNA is TGTGCCAGTAGTCCCCCGGACAGGAAGGACTACAATGAGCAGTTCTTC.

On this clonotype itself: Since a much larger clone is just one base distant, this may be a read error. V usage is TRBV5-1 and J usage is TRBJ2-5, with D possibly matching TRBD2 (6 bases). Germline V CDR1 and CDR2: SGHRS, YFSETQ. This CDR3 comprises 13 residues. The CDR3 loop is CASSPASVETPYF. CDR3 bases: TGCGCCAGCAGCCCCGCTAGCGTGGAGACCCCGTACTTC.

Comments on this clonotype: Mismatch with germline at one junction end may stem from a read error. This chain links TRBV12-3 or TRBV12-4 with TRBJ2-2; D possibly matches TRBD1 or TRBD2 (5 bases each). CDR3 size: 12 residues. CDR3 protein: CASRRNTGDLFF. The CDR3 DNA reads TGTGCCAGTAGGAGAAACACCGGGGACCTGTTTTTT.